This record concerns one T cell receptor beta chain sequence. The assay was immunoSEQ multiplex PCR, and TCRdb's table has in-frame clones only and misses some. The data hold approximately 240,000 clones, with 70% to 90% observed a single time. This record comes from a study of blood T cell repertoires in COVID-19. Overall study context: Cohort 3 donors were reported recovered after two negative PCRs, clearance, or symptom resolution. Both acute and convalescent COVID-19 samples were obtained from the United States, Italy and Spain.

The length of the CDR3 is 15 residues. Between the trimmed V and J ends, which lost 0 bases and 0 bases, there was a span of 7 bases. CDR1 and CDR2 from the germline V gene are SGHRS and YFSETQ. Recruits, aged roughly 18 to 100 years, lived in 24 US areas. Participants' reported clinical history set cohort assignment. Material: PBMCs or T cells enriched from blood (not recorded which). The TCR was taken from a woman aged 45-59 years in a cohort exposed to, infected with or recovered from COVID-19 (not recorded which). The J gene is TRBJ1-5, the V gene TRBV5-1, with unresolved D. The CDR3 is CASSLAGNSNQPQHF. The CDR3 DNA follows: TGCGCCAGCAGCTTGGCCGGTAATAGCAATCAGCCCCAGCATTTT.